This TCR beta chain was documented in a study of cytomegalovirus exposure and HLA in healthy donors. Study findings and constraints: Rare TCR sequences predominated, though certain public TCRs were found in many donors. It was assumed in the presence/absence analyses that sequencing depth was roughly uniform across donors. Analysis performed later showed TCR beta chains linked to HLA being more clonally expanded than equally common others.

Regarding this clone: As yet, its antigen is unknown.

A multiplex PCR was run with 60 Vbeta primers and 13 Jbeta primers. Repertoires were generated with immunoSEQ multiplex PCR, while TCRdb's copy carries only in-frame clones and drops some. The sample includes about 35,000 clones, 75% to 90% seen only once; the top ten take approximately 6%. With 2 bases clipped from V and 7 bases from J, the junction kept 10 bases outside the gene matches. This CDR3 comprises 15 residues. The germline CDR1 and CDR2 sequences are LNHNV and YYDKDF (reference sequence). The TCR comes from a male donor in good health and CMV-seronegative. The chain combines TRBV15 with TRBJ1-2, with 7 bases identical to TRBD1. The sequencing sample was made of PBMCs. This chain's CDR3 is CATSRSETGKFGYTF. For the CDR3, the DNA is TGTGCCACCAGCAGATCGGAGACAGGGAAGTTTGGCTACACCTTC.